This T cell receptor (beta chain) is from a study of blood T cell repertoires in COVID-19. Study overall: COVID-19 samples from acute and convalescent phases originated in the United States, Italy and Spain.

Data came from immunoSEQ multiplex PCR; TCRdb stores just in-frame clones and leaves some out. Among more than 150,000 clones listed, 85% to 90% were seen once. The V segment lost 4 bases and the J segment 3 bases; nucleotides outside the gene matches: 14. The CDR3 has 18 residues. From germline, CDR1 is SGHRS and CDR2 YFSETQ. The V call is TRBV5-1, the J call TRBJ2-2; 8 nucleotides line up with TRBD2. Sequenced: peripheral blood. This TCR came from a young woman who had recovered from COVID-19. The CDR3 nucleotides read TGCGCCAGCAGCCCCACCCGGGGTAGCGGGGTGTACACCGGGGAGCTGTTTTTT. As protein: CASSPTRGSGVYTGELFF.